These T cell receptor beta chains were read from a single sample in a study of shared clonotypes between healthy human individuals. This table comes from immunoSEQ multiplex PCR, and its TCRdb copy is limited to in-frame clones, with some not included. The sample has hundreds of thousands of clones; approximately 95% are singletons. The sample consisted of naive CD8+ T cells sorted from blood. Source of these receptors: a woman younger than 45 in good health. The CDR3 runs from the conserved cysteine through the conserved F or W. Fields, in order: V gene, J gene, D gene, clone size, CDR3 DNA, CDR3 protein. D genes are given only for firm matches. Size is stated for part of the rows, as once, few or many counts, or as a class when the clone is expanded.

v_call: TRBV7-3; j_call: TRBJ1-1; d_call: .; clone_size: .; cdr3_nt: TGTGCCAGCAGCTTAACAGGGCTCACTGAAGCTTTCTTT; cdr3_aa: CASSLTGLTEAFF
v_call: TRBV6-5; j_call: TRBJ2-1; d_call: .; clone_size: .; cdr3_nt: TGTGCCAGCAGTTACCCGGGGTCCTACAATGAGCAGTTCTTC; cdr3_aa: CASSYPGSYNEQFF
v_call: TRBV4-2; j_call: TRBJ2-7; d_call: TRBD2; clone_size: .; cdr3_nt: TGTGCCAGCAGCCACGGGACTAGCGGTACCTACGAGCAGTACTTC; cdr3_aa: CASSHGTSGTYEQYF
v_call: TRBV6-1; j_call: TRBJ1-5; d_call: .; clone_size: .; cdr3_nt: TGTGCCAGCAGTGAACCTAAGATTAGCAATCAGCCCCAGCATTTT; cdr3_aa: CASSEPKISNQPQHF
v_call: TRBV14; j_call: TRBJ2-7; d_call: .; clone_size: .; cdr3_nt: TGTGCCAGCAGCCACAATTGGGTCTACGAGCAGTACTTC; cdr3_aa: CASSHNWVYEQYF
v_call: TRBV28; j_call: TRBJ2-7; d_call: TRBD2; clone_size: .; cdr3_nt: TGTGCCAGCAGTTATAGCAGCGGGAGGTCTAACGAGCAGTACTTC; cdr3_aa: CASSYSSGRSNEQYF
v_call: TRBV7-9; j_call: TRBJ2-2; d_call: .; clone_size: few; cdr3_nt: TGTGCCAGCAGCTTTCCCGGGCCTACCGGGGAGCTGTTTTTT; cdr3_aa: CASSFPGPTGELFF
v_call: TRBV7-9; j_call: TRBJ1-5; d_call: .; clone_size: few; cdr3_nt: TGTGCCAGCAGCCAATCAGGGGCCAGTCAGCCCCAGCATTTT; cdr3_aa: CASSQSGASQPQHF
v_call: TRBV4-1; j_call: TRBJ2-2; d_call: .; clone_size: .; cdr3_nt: TGCGCCAGCAGCCAAGGGGGGACTGGCGGGGAGCTGTTTTTT; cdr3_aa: CASSQGGTGGELFF
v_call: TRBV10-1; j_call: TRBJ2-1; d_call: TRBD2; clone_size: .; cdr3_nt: TGCGCCAGCAGCGAAGCGGGAGGGCCGGGGAATGAGCAGTTCTTC; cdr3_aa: CASSEAGGPGNEQFF
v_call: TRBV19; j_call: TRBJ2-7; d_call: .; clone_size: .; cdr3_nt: TGTGCCAGTAGTATACGGCGGGTGCGGGGCGAGCAGTACTTC; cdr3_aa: CASSIRRVRGEQYF
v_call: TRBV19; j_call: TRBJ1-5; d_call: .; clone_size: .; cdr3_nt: TGTGCCAGTAGTATAGATCGGGAGGGCGGTCAGCCCCAGCATTTT; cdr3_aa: CASSIDREGGQPQHF
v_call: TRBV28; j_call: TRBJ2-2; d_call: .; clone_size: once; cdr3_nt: TGTGCCCTTGGGGGCAGGGGCTCTAACACCGGGGAGCTGTTTTTT; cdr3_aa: CALGGRGSNTGELFF
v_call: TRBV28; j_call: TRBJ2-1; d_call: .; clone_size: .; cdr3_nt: TGTGCCAGCAGTTTTCGGGGCTCCTACAATGAGCAGTTCTTC; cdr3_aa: CASSFRGSYNEQFF
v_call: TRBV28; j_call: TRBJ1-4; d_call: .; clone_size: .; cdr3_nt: TGTGCCAGCAGTTTATTCTACGGGCAGGGCAATGAAAAACTGTTTTTT; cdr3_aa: CASSLFYGQGNEKLFF
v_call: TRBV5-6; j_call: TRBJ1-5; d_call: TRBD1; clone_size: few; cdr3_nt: TGTGCCAGCAGCTTGGGAGGGACAGGCGGGGATCAGCCCCAGCATTTT; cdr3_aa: CASSLGGTGGDQPQHF
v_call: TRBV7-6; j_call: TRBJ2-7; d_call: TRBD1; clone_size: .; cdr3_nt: TGTGCCAGCAGGCGGACAGGGGGCGACGAGCAGTACTTC; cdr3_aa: CASRRTGGDEQYF
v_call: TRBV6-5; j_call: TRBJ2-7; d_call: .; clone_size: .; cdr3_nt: TGTGCCAGCAATCCACCGGGCCGAACCTACGAGCAGTACTTC; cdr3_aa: CASNPPGRTYEQYF
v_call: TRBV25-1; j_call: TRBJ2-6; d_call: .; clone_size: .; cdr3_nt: TGTGCCAGCAGCGGGTCTACGGCTGGGGCCAACGTCCTGACTTTC; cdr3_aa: CASSGSTAGANVLTF
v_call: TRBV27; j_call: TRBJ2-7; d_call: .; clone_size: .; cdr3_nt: TGTGCCAGCAGTTTGCAGCGGAGCAGATACGAGCAGTACTTC; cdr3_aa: CASSLQRSRYEQYF
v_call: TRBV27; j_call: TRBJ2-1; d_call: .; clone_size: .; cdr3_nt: TGTGCCAGCAGTTTAGCGACTAGCTCCTACAATGAGCAGTTCTTC; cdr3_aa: CASSLATSSYNEQFF
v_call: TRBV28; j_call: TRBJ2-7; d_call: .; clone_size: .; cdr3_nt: TGTGCCAGCAGCGCGGGCACCGGCGAGCAGTACTTC; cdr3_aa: CASSAGTGEQYF
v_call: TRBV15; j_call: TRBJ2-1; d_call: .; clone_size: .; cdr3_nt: TGTGCCACCAGCAGGTACTCAGGGAACAATGAGCAGTTCTTC; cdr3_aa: CATSRYSGNNEQFF
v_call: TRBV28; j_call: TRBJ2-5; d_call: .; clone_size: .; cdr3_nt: TGTGCCAGCAGTTTTGACAGCCAAGAGACCCAGTACTTC; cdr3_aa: CASSFDSQETQYF
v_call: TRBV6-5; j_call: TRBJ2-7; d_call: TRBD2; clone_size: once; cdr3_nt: TGTGCCAGCAGTTACGTTAGCGGGAGGGGCCTATACGAGCAGTACTTC; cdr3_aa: CASSYVSGRGLYEQYF
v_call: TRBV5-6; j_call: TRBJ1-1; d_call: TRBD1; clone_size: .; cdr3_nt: TGTGCCAGCAGCTTCGAGGGGGCCATTGAAGCTTTCTTT; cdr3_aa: CASSFEGAIEAFF
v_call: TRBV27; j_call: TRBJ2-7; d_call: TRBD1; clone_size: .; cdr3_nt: TGTGCCAGCAGTTTGCGGGACAGGGGAGGGGTGTACGAGCAGTACTTC; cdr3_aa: CASSLRDRGGVYEQYF
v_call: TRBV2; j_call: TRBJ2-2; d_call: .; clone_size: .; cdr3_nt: TGTGCCAGCAGTGAAGCGCGGCCTCCCGGAGCCGGGGAGCTGTTTTTT; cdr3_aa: CASSEARPPGAGELFF
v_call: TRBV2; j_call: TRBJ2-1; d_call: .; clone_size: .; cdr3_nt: TGTGCCAGCAGTGAAGGATCGCCCAATGAGCAGTTCTTC; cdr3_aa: CASSEGSPNEQFF
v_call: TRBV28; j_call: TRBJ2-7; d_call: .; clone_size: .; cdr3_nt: TGTGCCAGCAGAGCTTTACAGGGAACCTACGAGCAGTACTTC; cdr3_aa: CASRALQGTYEQYF
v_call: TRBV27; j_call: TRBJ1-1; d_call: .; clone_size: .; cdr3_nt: TGTGCCAGCAGTGTCAGTTTGAACACTGAAGCTTTCTTT; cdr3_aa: CASSVSLNTEAFF
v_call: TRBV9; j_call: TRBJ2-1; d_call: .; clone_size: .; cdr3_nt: TGTGCCAGCAGCGGTGGGGCAGGGTGGAATGAGCAGTTCTTC; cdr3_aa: CASSGGAGWNEQFF
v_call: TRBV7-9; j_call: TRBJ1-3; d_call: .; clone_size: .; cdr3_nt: TGTGCCAGCAGCCCACAGGGTAGCTCTGGAAACACCATATATTTT; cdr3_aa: CASSPQGSSGNTIYF
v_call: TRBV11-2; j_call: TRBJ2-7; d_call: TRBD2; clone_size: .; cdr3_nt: TGTGCCAGCAGCTTAGGGGCTAGCGGAGACTACGAGCAGTACTTC; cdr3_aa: CASSLGASGDYEQYF
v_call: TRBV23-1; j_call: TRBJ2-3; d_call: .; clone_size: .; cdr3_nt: TGCGCCAGCAGTCAAGAGGACAGCCCGGGCACAGATACGCAGTATTTT; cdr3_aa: CASSQEDSPGTDTQYF
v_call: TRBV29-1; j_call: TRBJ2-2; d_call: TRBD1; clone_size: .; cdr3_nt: TGCAGCGTCAGGACAGGTCCTTTCCTTAACACCGGGGAGCTGTTTTTT; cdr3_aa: CSVRTGPFLNTGELFF
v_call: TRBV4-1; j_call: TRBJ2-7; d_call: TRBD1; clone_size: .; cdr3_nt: TGCGCCAGCAGCCAACTTTGGACAGGGGGCTCCTACGAGCAGTACTTC; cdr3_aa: CASSQLWTGGSYEQYF
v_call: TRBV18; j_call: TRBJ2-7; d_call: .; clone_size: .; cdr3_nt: TGTGCCAGCTCACCGCGGGACAGACGATACGAGCAGTACTTC; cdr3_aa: CASSPRDRRYEQYF
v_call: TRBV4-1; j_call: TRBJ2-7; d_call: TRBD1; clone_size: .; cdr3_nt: TGCGCCAGCAGCCAGGAACAGGGGGTTGGGTACGAGCAGTACTTC; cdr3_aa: CASSQEQGVGYEQYF
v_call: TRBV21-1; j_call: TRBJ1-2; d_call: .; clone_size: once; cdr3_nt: TGTGCCAGCAGCAACGGGACAGAGAACTATGGCTACACCTTC; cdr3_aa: CASSNGTENYGYTF
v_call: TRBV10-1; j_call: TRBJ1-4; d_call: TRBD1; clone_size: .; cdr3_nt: TGCGCCAGCAGTGAGCACTGGGACAGGACTAATGAAAAACTGTTTTTT; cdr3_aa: CASSEHWDRTNEKLFF
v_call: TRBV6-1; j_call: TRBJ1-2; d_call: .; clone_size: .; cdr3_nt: TGTGCCAGCAGTGAACTCTCCGCGACCTATGGCTACACCTTC; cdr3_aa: CASSELSATYGYTF
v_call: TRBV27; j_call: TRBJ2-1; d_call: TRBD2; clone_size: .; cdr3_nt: TGTGCCAGCAGTAGTTTAATCACGGGGGGACTAGCGGGAGCGGGCTACAATGAGCAGTTCTTC; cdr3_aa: CASSSLITGGLAGAGYNEQFF
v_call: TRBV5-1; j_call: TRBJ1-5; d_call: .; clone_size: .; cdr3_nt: TGCGCCAGCAGCTTGGATGGTGGCAATCAGCCCCAGCATTTT; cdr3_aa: CASSLDGGNQPQHF
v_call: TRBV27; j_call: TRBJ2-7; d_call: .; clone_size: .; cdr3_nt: TGTGCCAGCACCTACGGGAGCGGTGTCGAGCAGTACTTC; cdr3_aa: CASTYGSGVEQYF
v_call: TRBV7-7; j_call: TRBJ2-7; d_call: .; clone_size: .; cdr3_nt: TGTGCCAGCAGCTCGGGACTGGACACCTCCTACGAGCAGTACTTC; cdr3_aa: CASSSGLDTSYEQYF
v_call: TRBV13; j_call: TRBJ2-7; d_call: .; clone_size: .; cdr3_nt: TGTGCCAGCAGTAGTTTTTCGGGGCCCTACGAGCAGTACTTC; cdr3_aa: CASSSFSGPYEQYF
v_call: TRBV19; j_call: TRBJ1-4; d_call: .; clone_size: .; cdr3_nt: TGTGCCAGTAGTACGGAAGGAGTCGACCTAAATGAAAAACTGTTTTTT; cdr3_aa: CASSTEGVDLNEKLFF
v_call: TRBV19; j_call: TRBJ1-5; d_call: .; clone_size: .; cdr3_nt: TGTGCCAGTAGTTCCAACCCACAGGAGGACAATCAGCCCCAGCATTTT; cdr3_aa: CASSSNPQEDNQPQHF
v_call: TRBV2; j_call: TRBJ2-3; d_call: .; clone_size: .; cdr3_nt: TGTGCCAGCAGTTCCCGGGACCGGGCGCAGTATTTT; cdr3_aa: CASSSRDRAQYF
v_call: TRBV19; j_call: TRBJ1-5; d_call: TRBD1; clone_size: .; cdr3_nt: TGTGCCAGTAACAGGGGCCCTAGCAATCAGCCCCAGCATTTT; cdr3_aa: CASNRGPSNQPQHF
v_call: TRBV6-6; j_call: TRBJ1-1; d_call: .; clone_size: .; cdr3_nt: TGTGCCAGCAGTTACTCCTTAGTCGGATTCGAAGGAGCTTTCTTT; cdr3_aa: CASSYSLVGFEGAFF
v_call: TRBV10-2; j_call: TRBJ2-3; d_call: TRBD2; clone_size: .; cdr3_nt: TGCGCCAGCAGCCACCAGGGACTAGCGGGAGAGGGGTCAGATACGCAGTATTTT; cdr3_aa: CASSHQGLAGEGSDTQYF
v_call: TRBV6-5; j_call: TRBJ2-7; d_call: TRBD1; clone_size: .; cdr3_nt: TGTGCCAGCACGACAGGGGACTACGAGCAGTACTTC; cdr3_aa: CASTTGDYEQYF